This TCR beta chain was captured by sequencing in a study of T cell responses to AZD1222 COVID-19 vaccine. Study findings and constraints: The study sampled repertoires only after the peak T cell response.

About this clone itself: As yet, its antigen is unknown.

Generated by immunoSEQ multiplex PCR, the TCRdb table keeps only in-frame clones and is missing some. Of 90,000 to 130,000 clones listed, about 90% were seen once; the top ten hold roughly 7.6%. The TCR originated in an adult in good health. The sample here was peripheral blood, taken on day 0 of AZD1222 vaccination.

CDR3 loop: CATSGDRFWEQYF. CDR3 nucleotides: TGTGCCACCAGTGGGGACAGGTTTTGGGAGCAGTACTTC. This chain links TRBV24-1 with TRBJ2-7; 8 bases fit TRBD1. The ends lost 5 bases at V and 7 bases at J; junction bases unmatched: 6. CDR1 and CDR2 from the germline V gene are KGHDR and SFDVKD. There are 13 residues in the CDR3.